One sample yielded the 25 T cell receptor beta chains listed below, sequenced in a study of blood T cell repertoires in COVID-19. Produced via immunoSEQ multiplex PCR; TCRdb's table is partial and in-frame only. The table lists 200,000 to 250,000 clones, less than 85% of them singletons. Sequenced: PBMCs or T cells enriched from blood (not recorded which). These receptor sequences come from a man between 60 and 75 years old who had recovered from COVID-19.

This rearrangement joins TRBV7-9 to TRBJ1-1; D is perhaps TRBD1 (5 bases). The V gene lost 3 bases and the J gene lost 5 bases, with 10 bases spanning the gap. CDR3 size: 13 residues. Germline-derived CDR1 and CDR2 are SEHNR and FQNEAQ (reference sequence). The CDR3 nucleotides read TGTGCCAGCAGCTTTAAAGACAGAACTGAAGCTTTCTTT. Its protein product is CASSFKDRTEAFF. The full variable domain, its missing parts supplied by reference TRBV7-9 and TRBJ1-1, is DTGVSQNPRHKITKRGQNVTFRCDPISEHNRLYWYRQTLGQGPEFLTYFQNEAQLEKSRLLSDRFSAERPKGSFSTLEIQRTEQGDSAMYLCASSFKDRTEAFFGQGTRLTVV.

This chain uses TRBV20-1 with TRBJ1-1, with D possibly being TRBD1 (6 bases). With 6 bases removed from V and 4 bases from J, the gap between germline ends came to 9 bases. Germline CDR1 is DFQATT and CDR2 is SNEGSKA (reference sequence). This CDR3 comprises 11 residues. CDR3 amino acids: CSAVRGTEAFF. CDR3 sequence (DNA): TGCAGTGCAGTCAGGGGCACTGAAGCTTTCTTT.

V gene TRBV7-2 combines with J gene TRBJ2-3; possibly TRBD2 for D (6 bases). The CDR3 is 16 amino acids. CDR1 and CDR2 (germline): SGHTA, FQGNSA. The V and J ends lost 0 bases and 4 bases respectively, with 14 bases between them. The CDR3 nucleotides read TGTGCCAGCAGCTTAGCACCCCGGGGAGGCTCAGATACGCAGTATTTT. It encodes CASSLAPRGGSDTQYF.

This chain connects TRBV27 to TRBJ2-2, with 11 bases identical to TRBD2. Looked up from germline, CDR1 is MNHEY and CDR2 is SMNVEV (reference sequence). The CDR3 totals 17 residues. Germline trimming cut 5 bases from V and 5 bases from J; bases unmatched to any gene: 10. The CDR3 loop reads CASSRLRLAGGTGELFF. The CDR3 DNA sequence: TGTGCCAGCAGTCGCCTACGGCTAGCGGGGGGTACCGGGGAGCTGTTTTTT.

The gene calls are TRBV7-9 and TRBJ2-3; possible D gene TRBD2, 6 bases. CDR3 length: 15 amino acids. V was trimmed by 1 base and J by 0 bases, leaving 8 bases between them. Germline V lookup: CDR1 SEHNR, CDR2 FQNEAQ (reference sequence). The CDR3: CASSLGRGSTDTQYF. The CDR3, as DNA: TGTGCCAGCAGCTTAGGGAGGGGAAGCACAGATACGCAGTATTTT.

The chain uses TRBV24-1 and TRBJ1-2, with D perhaps TRBD1 (6 bases). Germline-derived CDR1 and CDR2 are KGHDR and SFDVKD. The CDR3 is 13 amino acids. Trimming took 2 bases from V and 6 from J, leaving 9 bases between them. This chain's CDR3 is CATSDWAGDGYTF. The CDR3 bases are TGTGCCACCAGTGATTGGGCAGGGGATGGCTACACCTTC.

This chain joins TRBV5-4 and TRBJ2-5, with a tentative D call TRBD2 (7 bases). The V gene's germline CDR1 is SGHNT and CDR2 YYREEE (reference sequence). V was cut by 5 bases and J by 1 base, with 15 bases left in between. The CDR3 totals 15 residues. CDR3: CASREGGRSQETQYF. The CDR3, as DNA: TGTGCCAGCAGAGAGGGGGGGCGTAGCCAAGAGACCCAGTACTTC.

The chain recombines TRBV6-2 or TRBV6-3 with TRBJ1-1, with D unresolved. The germline CDR1 and CDR2 sequences are MNHEY and SVGEGT. CDR3 length: 14 residues. With 5 bases removed from V and 3 bases from J, the gap between germline ends came to 13 bases. The CDR3 nucleotides are TGTGCCAGCAGTATGTTGGGGAGAGACACTGAAGCTTTCTTT. Translating it yields CASSMLGRDTEAFF.

The genes are TRBV18 and TRBJ1-4; possible D gene TRBD1, 6 bases. The CDR3 has 14 residues. Germline V gene sequence: CDR1 KGHSH, CDR2 LQKENI. V was trimmed by 5 bases and J by 4 bases, leaving 11 bases between them. CDR3 nucleotide sequence: TGTGCCAGCTCAACCCAGGGGATTAATGAAAAACTGTTTTTT. Its protein product is CASSTQGINEKLFF.

The chain is built from TRBV3-1 (or the pseudogene TRBV3-2) and TRBJ1-5, with D unresolved. V lost 1 base to trimming and J lost 6 bases, with 10 bases between them. Germline V gene sequence: CDR1 LGHDT, CDR2 YNNKEL (reference sequence). CDR3 length: 14 amino acids. CDR3 in amino acids: CASSQVPAGQPQHF. The CDR3 DNA reads TGTGCCAGCAGCCAAGTCCCGGCGGGTCAGCCCCAGCATTTT.

V gene TRBV19 combines with J gene TRBJ2-3, with no clear D. The CDR3 totals 14 residues. V was pared by 4 bases and J by 2 bases, with 10 bases between. Germline CDR1 and CDR2: LNHDA and SQIVND (reference sequence). The CDR3 DNA reads TGTGCCAGTAGTACAGCTAGGCTCACAGATACGCAGTATTTT. Protein product: CASSTARLTDTQYF.

This rearrangement joins TRBV6-2 or TRBV6-3 to TRBJ2-1; 8 bases line up with TRBD2. The ends lost 4 bases at V and 4 bases at J; junction bases unmatched: 3. The CDR3 consists of 14 residues. Germline-derived CDR1 and CDR2 are MNHEY and SVGEGT. CDR3 region: CASSSVAGYNEQFF. For the CDR3, the DNA is TGTGCCAGCAGTTCCGTAGCGGGGTACAATGAGCAGTTCTTC.

J is TRBJ2-7 and V is TRBV4-2, with 11 bases fitting TRBD1. CDR1 is LGHNA, CDR2 YNFKEQ, per germline. CDR3 size: 13 residues. V lost 4 bases to trimming and J lost 7 bases; unmatched junction nucleotides: 3. The CDR3, as DNA: TGTGCCAGCAGCCCGGACAGGGGGCGGGAGCAGTACTTC. This translates into CASSPDRGREQYF.

CDR3 protein: CASSESTGQGAEAFF. CDR3 nucleotide sequence: TGCGCCAGCAGTGAGTCTACTGGACAGGGGGCCGAAGCTTTCTTT. The gene calls are TRBV10-1 and TRBJ1-1; 11 bases map to TRBD1. The CDR3 totals 15 residues. With 0 bases clipped from V and 8 bases from J, the junction kept 5 bases outside the gene matches. Looked up from germline, CDR1 is WNHNN and CDR2 is SYGVQD (reference sequence).

The CDR3 loop reads CASTGTGYGTDTQYF. CDR3 bases: TGTGCCAGCACTGGGACAGGGTATGGCACAGATACGCAGTATTTT. The chain links TRBV7-2 to TRBJ2-3, with 9 positions matching TRBD1. The junction had 6 bases not matched to a gene; V was cut back by 7 bases and J by 1 base. Germline lookup yields CDR1 SGHTA and CDR2 FQGNSA. This CDR3 is 15 amino acids long.

The chain combines TRBV7-2 with TRBJ2-2; a possible D gene is TRBD2 (6 bases). The germline V and J ends were trimmed by 0 bases and 4 bases, with 12 bases remaining between them. The CDR3 loop spans 16 amino acids. Germline V lookup: CDR1 SGHTA, CDR2 FQGNSA. CDR3 residues: CASSLARDTGTGELFF. DNA for the CDR3: TGTGCCAGCAGCTTAGCGCGGGATACGGGCACCGGGGAGCTGTTTTTT.

The chain couples TRBV5-4 to TRBJ2-2, with a weak D call TRBD2 (7 bases). The CDR3 runs 15 residues. V was clipped by 5 bases and J by 2 bases, with 13 bases between them. The germline gives CDR1 SGHNT, CDR2 YYREEE (reference sequence). In nucleotides, the CDR3 is TGTGCCAGCAGTTGGGAGGGGGGCAACACCGGGGAGCTGTTTTTT. Translation: CASSWEGGNTGELFF.

V and J are TRBV10-3 and TRBJ2-7, with TRBD2 as a possible D gene (7 bases). Germline V CDR1 and CDR2: ENHRY, SYGVKD. Trimming left V 6 bases short and J 5 bases short, with 14 bases between. This CDR3 has 13 residues. The CDR3 spells CAIREGGNDEQYF. The CDR3 DNA sequence: TGTGCCATCAGAGAGGGGGGGAACGACGAGCAGTACTTC.

This clone occurred once. This chain uses TRBV5-1 with TRBJ1-6; D is uncertain. The CDR3 is 16 residues long. Trimming left V 0 bases short and J 0 bases short, with 7 bases between. Germline V gene lookup returns CDR1 SGHRS and CDR2 YFSETQ. The CDR3 nucleotides read TGCGCCAGCAGCTTGGACGGGAGCTCCTATAATTCACCCCTCCACTTT. Its protein product is CASSLDGSSYNSPLHF.

The chain is built from TRBV13 and TRBJ1-1; possibly TRBD1 for D (5 bases). The CDR3 totals 15 residues. Germline V lookup: CDR1 PRHDT, CDR2 FYEKMQ (reference sequence). Trimming removed 2 bases at V and 0 bases at J, with 10 bases between. The CDR3 DNA sequence: TGTGCCAGCAGCTTATTCCCAGGGTTGAACACTGAAGCTTTCTTT. Protein product: CASSLFPGLNTEAFF.

A few counts support this clone. The chain links TRBV4-1 to TRBJ1-2; tentatively, D is TRBD1 (5 bases). CDR3 length equals 15 residues. Germline V gene data show CDR1 as MGHRA and CDR2 as YSYEKL. V lost 0 bases, J lost 4 bases, and 12 bases lay in between. CDR3 protein: CASSQEGGTVYGYTF. Written as DNA, the CDR3 is TGCGCCAGCAGCCAAGAAGGAGGGACGGTCTATGGCTACACCTTC.

This clone was counted at least ten times. The gene calls are TRBV5-1 and TRBJ2-2; possible D gene TRBD1, 5 bases. The V end lost 1 base, the J end lost 7 bases, and 11 bases lay between the germline ends. Germline CDR1 reads SGHRS; CDR2 reads YFSETQ. This CDR3 contains 14 residues. The CDR3 sequence is CASSLTGSGGELFF. CDR3 DNA sequence: TGCGCCAGCAGCTTGACAGGCTCCGGCGGGGAGCTGTTTTTT.

The J gene is TRBJ2-5, the V gene TRBV6-5; 10 nucleotides line up with TRBD1. V gave up 6 bases and J gave up 5 bases; unmatched junction bases: 6. The CDR3 is 14 residues long. Germline V gene lookup returns CDR1 MNHEY and CDR2 SVGAGI. CDR3 amino acids: CASSRQGARETQYF. In DNA, the CDR3 is TGTGCCAGCAGCAGACAGGGGGCGAGGGAGACCCAGTACTTC.

The chain has TRBV19 and TRBJ2-5; D is unclear. The CDR3 length is 15 residues. Germline values: CDR1 LNHDA, CDR2 SQIVND (reference sequence). Trimming took off 0 bases at V and 5 bases at J, with 13 bases between the two ends. The CDR3 loop is CASSIDSGSGETQYF. The DNA for the CDR3 is TGTGCCAGTAGTATAGACTCCGGGTCCGGGGAGACCCAGTACTTC.

The chain links TRBV30 to TRBJ1-3; 7 nucleotides align to TRBD1. The CDR3 is made up of 14 amino acids. The germline V gene has CDR1 GTSNPN and CDR2 SVGIG (reference sequence). The V gene end was trimmed by 3 bases and the J gene end by 0 bases; junction bases not matched to a gene: 2. CDR3 DNA sequence: TGTGCCTGGAGGACAGGGTTCTCTGGAAACACCATATATTTT. It yields the protein CAWRTGFSGNTIYF. The full variable domain, its missing parts supplied by reference TRBV30 and TRBJ1-3, is SQTIHQWPATLVQPVGSPLSLECTVEGTSNPNLYWYRQAAGRGLQLLFYSVGIGQISSEVPQNLSASRPQDRQFILSSKKLLLSDSGFYLCAWRTGFSGNTIYFGEGSWLTVV.